These 28 T cell receptor beta chains share one sample of origin, sequenced in a study of T-cell memory formation after mild COVID-19. MiXCR, run by TCRdb on the 5' RACE reads, gives a single entry per CDR3 protein. Among approximately 290,000 distinct CDR3 sequences listed, 15% were seen once. The sequencing sample was made of PBMCs or a T cell subset sorted from them (not recorded which). Receptors originate from a young man who had mild COVID-19 (a few samples of this study predate the infection). Cell type and time point are not known.

This clonotype has just a few counts. The CDR3 coding sequence is TGTGCCAGCAGCCAAGACAGGAGGGGCACAGATACGCAGTATTTT. Translation: CASSQDRRGTDTQYF. The chain links TRBV4-2 to TRBJ2-3; D might be TRBD2 (6 bases). The CDR3 spans 15 residues. Germline lookup yields CDR1 LGHNA and CDR2 YNFKEQ. The V end lost 0 bases, the J end lost 1 base, and 8 bases lay between the germline ends.

This chain links TRBV20-1 with TRBJ2-7, with D possibly called TRBD1 or TRBD2 (5 bases each). V was cut by 0 bases and J by 5 bases, with 17 bases left in between. Looked up from germline, CDR1 is DFQATT and CDR2 is SNEGSKA (reference sequence). The CDR3 totals 15 residues. CDR3 bases: TGCAGTGCTAGAGATCCCAGGGAGCCTGGGAACGAGCAGTACGTC. Translating gives CSARDPREPGNEQYV.

This clonotype was seen only a few times. The CDR3 DNA is TGCGCCAGCAGCCAAGATTGGGCAGGTTCGGGAAACACCATATATTTT. It encodes CASSQDWAGSGNTIYF. The gene calls are TRBV4-3 and TRBJ1-3; D uncertain. Germline loops: CDR1 LGHNA, CDR2 YSLEER. The CDR3 contains 16 residues. Trimming removed 0 bases from V and 4 bases from J, with 13 bases in between.

V is TRBV7-9 and J is TRBJ2-1; the D call may be TRBD1 or TRBD2 (6 bases each). V was cut by 7 bases and J by 8 bases, with 12 bases left in between. From germline, CDR1 is SEHNR and CDR2 FQNEAQ (reference sequence). This CDR3 is 12 amino acids long. The DNA for the CDR3 is TGTGCCAGCACTCGGGGGCTAGATGAGCAGTTCTTC. Translation: CASTRGLDEQFF.

This clonotype was seen a handful of times. This chain links TRBV5-6 with TRBJ2-7; 7 positions agree with TRBD1. The ends lost 3 bases at V and 5 bases at J; junction bases unmatched: 8. The CDR3 consists of 14 residues. CDR1 and CDR2 (germline): SGHDT, YYEEEE. The CDR3 region has the DNA TGTGCCAGCAGCTACGACAGGGTTGGCCACGAGCAGTACGTC. Its protein is CASSYDRVGHEQYV.

This clonotype appeared a few times. The DNA for the CDR3 is TGCAGTGCACGGACAGGGGGAAATGAAAAACTGTTTTTT. Translating it yields CSARTGGNEKLFF. V and J are TRBV20-1 and TRBJ1-4, with 10 positions matching TRBD1. J gave up 5 bases and V 6 bases, and 3 bases lay outside the gene matches. The CDR3 is made up of 13 amino acids. CDR1 and CDR2 from the germline V gene are DFQATT and SNEGSKA (reference sequence).

The rearrangement joins TRBV28 to TRBJ1-1; no clear D gene. The germline CDR1 and CDR2 sequences are MDHEN and SYDVKM. The CDR3 runs to 13 residues. V was trimmed by 2 bases and J by 6 bases, leaving 10 bases between them. The CDR3 DNA reads as TGTGCCAGCAGTTTAAGTGGGTCACCTGAAGCTTTCTTT. Its translation: CASSLSGSPEAFF. The entire variable domain, with the rest obtained from reference TRBV28 and TRBJ1-1, is as follows: DVKVTQSSRYLVKRTGEKVFLECVQDMDHENMFWYRQDPGLGLRLIYFSYDVKMKEKGDIPEGYSVSREKKERFSLILESASTNQTSMYLCASSLSGSPEAFFGQGTRLTVV.

This clonotype has at least ten counts. The gene calls are TRBV7-9 and TRBJ2-1; 7 bases map to TRBD1. The CDR3 extends over 15 amino acids. V lost 1 base and J lost 5; bases outside the gene matches: 5. Germline lookup yields CDR1 SEHNR and CDR2 FQNEAQ (reference sequence). The CDR3 DNA reads as TGTGCCAGCAGCTTAGTCCGGGGACAGCACAATGAGCAGTTCTTC. This gives the protein CASSLVRGQHNEQFF.

This clonotype turned up a few times. This chain joins TRBV5-1 and TRBJ2-7; 7 bases are a match to TRBD1. This CDR3 has 13 residues. Germline V lookup: CDR1 SGHRS, CDR2 YFSETQ. Germline trimming cut 1 base from V and 4 bases from J; bases unmatched to any gene: 2. The CDR3: CASSLTGEYEQYV. The CDR3 DNA reads TGCGCCAGCAGCTTGACAGGGGAGTACGAGCAGTACGTC.

This clonotype was detected only a few times. This chain connects TRBV28 to TRBJ1-5; D not certain. Germline-derived CDR1 and CDR2 are MDHEN and SYDVKM. V shed 7 bases and J shed 2 bases, with 15 bases lying between them. There are 15 residues in the CDR3. CDR3 nucleotides: TGTGCCAGCACCTCGGGAATGGAGGGCAATCAGCCCCAGCATTTT. It translates to CASTSGMEGNQPQHF. Based on the CDR3 plus reference TRBV28 and TRBJ1-5, the full variable domain is DVKVTQSSRYLVKRTGEKVFLECVQDMDHENMFWYRQDPGLGLRLIYFSYDVKMKEKGDIPEGYSVSREKKERFSLILESASTNQTSMYLCASTSGMEGNQPQHFGDGTRLSIL.

This clonotype has ten or more counts. The chain uses TRBV5-1 and TRBJ2-3; no clear D. Germline CDR1 and CDR2: SGHRS and YFSETQ. V lost 4 bases, J lost 4 bases, and 13 bases lay in between. The CDR3 runs to 14 residues. CDR3 loop: CASSRTLVPDTQYF. CDR3 in DNA: TGCGCCAGCAGCCGAACGTTAGTCCCAGATACGCAGTATTTT.

This clonotype was observed a few times. The chain carries TRBV20-1 and TRBJ2-3, with 7 bases that match TRBD2. V trimming: 6 bases; J trimming: 4 bases; junction bases outside the gene matches: 13. This CDR3 has 15 amino acids. Germline V gene sequence: CDR1 DFQATT, CDR2 SNEGSKA (reference sequence). The CDR3 nucleotides read TGCAGTGCGCAGCGGGGCCCTCCGGGCGCAGATACGCAGTATTTT. Residues: CSAQRGPPGADTQYF.

There are many counts of this clonotype. V is TRBV6-5 and J is TRBJ2-3; 15 bases map to TRBD2. Unmatched junction bases numbered 5, after V lost 6 bases and J lost 1 base. CDR3 length equals 17 residues. Looked up from germline, CDR1 is MNHEY and CDR2 is SVGAGI. The CDR3 sequence is CASSRGTSGGRTDTQYF. CDR3 nucleotides: TGTGCCAGCAGCCGCGGGACTAGCGGGGGGCGCACAGATACGCAGTATTTT.

The chain is built from TRBV23-1 and TRBJ2-4, with TRBD1 as a possible D gene (6 bases). TRBV23-1 is identified as an open reading frame with a role that is uncertain. The V end was cut by 7 bases, the J end by 16 bases, with 14 bases between. The length of the CDR3 is 10 residues. The CDR3 is CASNRGTIYF. CDR3 coding DNA: TGCGCCAGCAATCGTGGGACAATTTACTTC.

J is TRBJ1-4 and V is TRBV27; D is uncertain. CDR3 length: 13 residues. Between the trimmed V and J ends, which lost 1 base and 5 bases, there was a span of 5 bases. Germline V gene sequence: CDR1 MNHEY, CDR2 SMNVEV (reference sequence). The CDR3 DNA reads TGTGCCAGCAGTTTATGGCGGAATGAAAAACTGTTTTTT. The encoded protein is CASSLWRNEKLFF.

The chain is built from TRBV20-1 and TRBJ1-3, with a tentative D call TRBD1 (5 bases). Germline CDR1 and CDR2: DFQATT and SNEGSKA (reference sequence). With 1 base removed from V and 0 bases from J, the gap between germline ends came to 10 bases. This CDR3 comprises 15 residues. CDR3 sequence: CSARAGANSGNTIYF. CDR3 sequence (DNA): TGCAGTGCTAGAGCTGGGGCAAACTCTGGAAACACCATATATTTT.

CDR3 bases: TGTGCCAGCAGCTGGGAAGGGCTCCCTGAAGCTTTCTTT. Amino acid sequence: CASSWEGLPEAFF. V usage is TRBV5-5 and J usage is TRBJ1-1; no clear D. Germline V gene data show CDR1 as SGHKS and CDR2 as YYEKEE (reference sequence). This CDR3 is 13 amino acids long. The V and J ends lost 3 bases and 6 bases respectively, with 12 bases between them.

This clonotype was seen ten or more times. J is TRBJ2-3 and V is TRBV7-8; 11 nucleotides align to TRBD2. The V segment lost 3 bases and the J segment 6 bases; nucleotides outside the gene matches: 5. The germline CDR1 and CDR2 sequences are SGHVS and FQNEAQ. This CDR3 has 15 amino acids. The CDR3 sequence: CASSFTSGGSDTQYF. CDR3 sequence (DNA): TGTGCCAGCAGCTTTACTAGCGGGGGATCGGATACGCAGTATTTT.

This clonotype was recorded many times. The chain couples TRBV24-1 to TRBJ1-2; 8 nucleotides agree with TRBD1. The CDR3 has 13 residues. The germline V gene has CDR1 KGHDR and CDR2 SFDVKD. Trimming took 7 bases from V and 7 from J; bases not matched to a gene: 7. In nucleotides, the CDR3 is TGTGCCACCAGCCGGACAGGGAGTTTTGGCTACACCTTC. This translates into CATSRTGSFGYTF.

This clonotype has a handful of counts. The V and J genes are TRBV11-2 and TRBJ2-3; D unresolved. V was clipped by 5 bases and J by 0 bases, with 15 bases between them. There are 16 residues in the CDR3. Germline loops: CDR1 SGHAT, CDR2 FQNNGV. CDR3 loop: CASSRRADPSTDTQYF. CDR3 coding DNA: TGTGCCAGCAGCCGACGAGCCGACCCTAGCACAGATACGCAGTATTTT. Together with reference TRBV11-2 and TRBJ2-3, the CDR3 gives the full variable domain: EAGVAQSPRYKIIEKRQSVAFWCNPISGHATLYWYQQILGQGPKLLIQFQNNGVVDDSQLPKDRFSAERLKGVDSTLKIQPAKLEDSAVYLCASSRRADPSTDTQYFGPGTRLTVL.

This clonotype has more than one count but fewer than ten. V is TRBV4-2 and J is TRBJ2-1, with 9 bases fitting TRBD2. J was trimmed by 10 bases and V by 4 bases; bases with no gene match: 11. CDR1 is LGHNA and CDR2 is YNFKEQ in the germline V gene. The CDR3 covers 15 residues. The CDR3 reads CASSLGGAGGHEQFF. Written as DNA, the CDR3 is TGTGCCAGCAGCCTAGGAGGCGCGGGGGGGCACGAGCAGTTCTTC.

V gene TRBV5-4 combines with J gene TRBJ2-5; a possible D gene is TRBD1 (6 bases). V was cut by 4 bases and J by 4 bases, with 17 bases left in between. The CDR3 length is 15 residues. CDR1 and CDR2 from the germline V gene are SGHNT and YYREEE (reference sequence). The CDR3 sequence: CASSQDLQGPETQYF. DNA of the CDR3: TGTGCCAGCAGCCAAGACCTACAGGGTCCAGAGACCCAGTACTTC.

This clonotype has a handful of counts. The chain employs TRBV7-2 and TRBJ1-6; D uncertain. The V gene lost 7 bases and the J gene lost 7 bases, with 14 bases spanning the gap. The CDR3 totals 14 residues. Germline CDR1 SGHTA, CDR2 FQGNSA. The CDR3 sequence is CASTIGKLNSPLHF. The CDR3 DNA is TGTGCCAGCACTATAGGGAAATTGAATTCACCCCTCCACTTT.

This clonotype was counted a few times. J is TRBJ1-3 and V is TRBV5-1; no reliable D call. The CDR3 consists of 15 residues. CDR1 is SGHRS and CDR2 is YFSETQ in the germline V gene. Between the trimmed V and J ends, which lost 1 base and 0 bases, there was a span of 8 bases. CDR3 residues: CASSLLMGSGNTIYF. The CDR3 coding sequence is TGCGCCAGCAGCTTGCTGATGGGCTCTGGAAACACCATATATTTT.

This chain links TRBV4-1 with TRBJ2-7; tentative D call: TRBD1 (5 bases). Trimming pared 1 base from V and 3 bases from J, leaving 16 bases between. The CDR3 extends over 16 amino acids. Germline-derived CDR1 and CDR2 are MGHRA and YSYEKL. The CDR3 sequence is CASSQGATGQLYEQYF. The CDR3 DNA follows: TGCGCCAGCAGCCAAGGAGCCACCGGACAACTCTACGAGCAGTACTTC.

The chain recombines TRBV20-1 with TRBJ2-4; 11 bases match TRBD1. Germline V CDR1 and CDR2: DFQATT, SNEGSKA (reference sequence). This CDR3 is 15 amino acids long. Trimming took 0 bases from V and 10 from J; bases not matched to a gene: 8. As DNA, the CDR3 is TGCAGTGCTAGAGATCAGGACAGGGGGCTTGGAATTCAGTACTTC. It is translated as CSARDQDRGLGIQYF.

This clonotype showed up just a few times. The J gene is TRBJ1-5, the V gene TRBV27; the D gene is possibly TRBD1 (6 bases). Germline CDR1 and CDR2: MNHEY and SMNVEV (reference sequence). V was shortened by 3 bases and J by 4 bases, with 7 bases between the two germline ends. The length of the CDR3 is 13 residues. CDR3 sequence (DNA): TGTGCCAGCAGTTTTAGGGGGAATCAGCCCCAGCATTTT. It codes for CASSFRGNQPQHF.

This clonotype was observed a handful of times. The chain uses TRBV9 and TRBJ2-5; possibly TRBD2 for D (5 bases). CDR1 and CDR2 (germline): SGDLS, YYNGEE. The CDR3 is 18 residues long. With 0 bases removed from V and 2 bases from J, the gap between germline ends came to 20 bases. The CDR3 region is CASSVAPTGGPSQETQYF. DNA of the CDR3: TGTGCCAGCAGCGTAGCCCCCACTGGCGGGCCCTCTCAAGAGACCCAGTACTTC.